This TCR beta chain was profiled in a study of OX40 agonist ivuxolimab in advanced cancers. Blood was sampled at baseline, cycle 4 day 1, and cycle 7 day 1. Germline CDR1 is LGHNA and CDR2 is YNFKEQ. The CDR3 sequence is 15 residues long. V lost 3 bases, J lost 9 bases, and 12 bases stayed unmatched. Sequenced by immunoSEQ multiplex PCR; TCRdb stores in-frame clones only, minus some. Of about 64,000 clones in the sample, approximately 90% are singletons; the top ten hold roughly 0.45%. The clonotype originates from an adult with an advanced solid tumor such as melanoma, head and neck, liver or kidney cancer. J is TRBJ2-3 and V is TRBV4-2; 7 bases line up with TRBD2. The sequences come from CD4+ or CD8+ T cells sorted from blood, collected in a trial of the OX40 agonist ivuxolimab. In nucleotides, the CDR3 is TGTGCCAGCAGCCAGGACGAGCGGGGAAGTGGGACGCAGTATTTT. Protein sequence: CASSQDERGSGTQYF.